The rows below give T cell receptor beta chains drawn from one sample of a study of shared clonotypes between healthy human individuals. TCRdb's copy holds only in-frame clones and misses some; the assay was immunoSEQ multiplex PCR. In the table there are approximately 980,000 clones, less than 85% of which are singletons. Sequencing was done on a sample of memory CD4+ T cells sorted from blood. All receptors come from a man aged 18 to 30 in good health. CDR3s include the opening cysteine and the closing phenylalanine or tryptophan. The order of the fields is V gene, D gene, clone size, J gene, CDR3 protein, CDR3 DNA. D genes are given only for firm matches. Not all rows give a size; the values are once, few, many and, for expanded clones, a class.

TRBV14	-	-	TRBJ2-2	CASSQLRGSGELFF	TGTGCCAGCAGCCAGCTTAGGGGGTCCGGGGAGCTGTTTTTT
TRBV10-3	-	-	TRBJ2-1	CAISDGSYNEQFF	TGTGCCATCAGTGATGGATCCTACAATGAGCAGTTCTTC
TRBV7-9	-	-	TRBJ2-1	CASSLVPSAYNEQFF	TGTGCCAGCAGCTTAGTGCCTAGCGCATACAATGAGCAGTTCTTC
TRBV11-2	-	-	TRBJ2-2	CASSLNPTATGELFF	TGTGCCAGCAGCTTAAACCCGACAGCCACCGGGGAGCTGTTTTTT
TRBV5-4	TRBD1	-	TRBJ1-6	CASSYQGANSPLHF	TGTGCCAGCAGTTACCAGGGGGCGAATTCACCCCTCCACTTT
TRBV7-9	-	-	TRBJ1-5	CASSLIAGQPQHF	TGTGCCAGCAGCTTGATCGCGGGGCAGCCCCAGCATTTT
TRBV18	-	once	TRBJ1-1	CASSLPARPGNTEAFF	TGTGCCAGCTCACTCCCGGCCCGACCTGGGAACACTGAAGCTTTCTTT
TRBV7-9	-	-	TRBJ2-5	CASSLVGGNQETQYF	TGTGCCAGCAGCTTAGTTGGGGGGAACCAAGAGACCCAGTACTTC
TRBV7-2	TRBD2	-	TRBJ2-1	CASSTGTSGRTSYNEQFF	TGTGCCAGCAGCACGGGGACTAGCGGGAGGACCTCCTACAATGAGCAGTTCTTC
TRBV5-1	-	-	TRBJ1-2	CASSSGEGYYGYTF	TGCGCCAGCAGCTCCGGTGAGGGGTACTATGGCTACACCTTC
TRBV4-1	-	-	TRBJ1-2	CASSQEQGYGYTF	TGCGCCAGCAGCCAAGAGCAGGGCTATGGCTACACCTTC
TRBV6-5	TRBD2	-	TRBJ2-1	CASRTSGGTNNEQFF	TGTGCCAGCAGGACTAGCGGGGGTACCAACAATGAGCAGTTCTTC
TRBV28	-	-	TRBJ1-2	CASSFRDRTVYGYTF	TGTGCCAGCAGTTTTAGGGACCGAACCGTCTATGGCTACACCTTC
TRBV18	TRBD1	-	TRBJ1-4	CASSPTGGSEKLFF	TGTGCCAGCTCACCGACAGGGGGGAGTGAAAAACTGTTTTTT
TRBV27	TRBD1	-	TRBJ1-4	CASSSDRGEKLFF	TGTGCCAGCAGTTCAGACAGGGGGGAAAAACTGTTTTTT
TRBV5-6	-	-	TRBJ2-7	CASSFDYSTSYEQYF	TGTGCCAGCAGCTTCGACTACTCAACCTCCTACGAGCAGTACTTC
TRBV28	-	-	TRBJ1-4	CASSTQARANEKLFF	TGTGCCAGCAGTACTCAGGCGAGGGCTAATGAAAAACTGTTTTTT
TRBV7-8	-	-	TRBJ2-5	CASSLGLAETQYF	TGTGCCAGCAGCCTGGGCCTCGCGGAGACCCAGTACTTC
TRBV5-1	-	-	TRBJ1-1	CASSFTSWSDTEAFF	TGCGCCAGCAGCTTTACAAGTTGGAGTGACACTGAAGCTTTCTTT
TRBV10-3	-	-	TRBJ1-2	CAISPTENYGYTF	TGTGCCATCAGTCCGACAGAAAACTATGGCTACACCTTC
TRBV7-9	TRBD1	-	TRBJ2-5	CASSLRGQRQETQYF	TGTGCCAGCAGTCTGAGGGGACAGAGGCAAGAGACCCAGTACTTC
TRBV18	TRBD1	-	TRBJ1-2	CASSPGTALLLF	TGTGCCAGCTCACCCGGGACAGCCTTACTCCTTTTC
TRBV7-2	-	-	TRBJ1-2	CASSLRRVGNYGYTF	TGTGCCAGCAGCTTACGGCGGGTAGGGAACTATGGCTACACCTTC
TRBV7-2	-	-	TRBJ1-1	CASSLTPFGNTEAFF	TGTGCCAGCAGCTTAACCCCCTTCGGGAACACTGAAGCTTTCTTT
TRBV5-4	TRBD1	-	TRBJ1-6	CASSGTGRTGGNNSPLHF	TGTGCCAGCAGCGGTACGGGCCGGACAGGGGGAAATAATTCACCCCTCCACTTT
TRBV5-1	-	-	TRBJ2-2	CASSLDQPANTGELFF	TGCGCCAGCAGCTTGGATCAACCAGCGAACACCGGGGAGCTGTTTTTT
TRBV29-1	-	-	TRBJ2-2	CSVEGQTNTGELFF	TGCAGCGTTGAGGGACAAACGAACACCGGGGAGCTGTTTTTT
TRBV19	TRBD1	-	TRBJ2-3	CASRQGQASTDTQYF	TGTGCCAGTAGGCAGGGACAGGCTAGCACAGATACGCAGTATTTT
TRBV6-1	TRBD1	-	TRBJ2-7	CASSEDYRGFGYEQYF	TGTGCCAGCAGTGAAGATTACAGGGGTTTTGGCTACGAGCAGTACTTC
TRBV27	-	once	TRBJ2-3	CASSLRARVTDTQYF	TGTGCCAGCAGTTTGCGGGCCAGGGTCACAGATACGCAGTATTTT
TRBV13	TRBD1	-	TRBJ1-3	CASSLDRGKSGNTIYF	TGTGCCAGCAGCTTAGACAGGGGAAAGTCTGGAAACACCATATATTTT
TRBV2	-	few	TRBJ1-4	CASSDGRLNEKLFF	TGTGCCAGCAGTGATGGGCGGCTTAATGAAAAACTGTTTTTT
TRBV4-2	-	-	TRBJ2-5	CASSPLWRQGQETQYF	TGTGCCAGCAGCCCCCTCTGGCGGCAAGGCCAAGAGACCCAGTACTTC
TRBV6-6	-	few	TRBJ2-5	CASSKETQYF	TGTGCCAGCAGCAAAGAGACCCAGTACTTC
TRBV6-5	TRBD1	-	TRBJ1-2	CASRRGQGQGYTF	TGTGCCAGCAGGCGGGGACAGGGTCAGGGCTACACCTTC
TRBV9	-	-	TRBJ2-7	CASSVGGGGTSSYEQYF	TGTGCCAGCAGCGTAGGGGGCGGCGGTACCAGCTCCTACGAGCAGTACTTC
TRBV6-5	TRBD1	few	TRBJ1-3	CASRKGTDSGNTIYF	TGTGCCAGCAGAAAAGGGACAGACTCTGGAAACACCATATATTTT
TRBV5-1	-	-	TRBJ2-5	CASSRDGSVTQYF	TGCGCCAGCAGCCGGGACGGTAGTGTGACCCAGTACTTC
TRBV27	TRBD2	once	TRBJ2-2	CASSLEGGSNTGELFF	TGTGCCAGCAGTCTGGAGGGCGGGAGTAACACCGGGGAGCTGTTTTTT
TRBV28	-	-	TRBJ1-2	CASGLLYGYTF	TGTGCCAGCGGTCTTCTCTATGGCTACACCTTC
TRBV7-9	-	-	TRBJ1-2	CASSQAGSVGGYTF	TGTGCCAGCAGCCAAGCAGGCAGTGTTGGGGGCTACACCTTC